The 16 T cell receptor beta chains presented below share a single source sample, sequenced in a study of blood T cell repertoires in COVID-19. This table comes from immunoSEQ multiplex PCR, and its TCRdb copy is limited to in-frame clones, with some not included. The sample shows over 100,000 clones, 82% of them seen only once. Material for sequencing was peripheral blood. The receptor source for this set is a man between 70 and 80 years old with acute or convalescent COVID-19.

The chain recombines TRBV5-4 with TRBJ2-3, with D maybe TRBD2 (5 bases). CDR1 is SGHNT, CDR2 YYREEE, per germline (reference sequence). V was pared by 0 bases and J by 6 bases, with 11 bases between. This CDR3 region has 14 residues. As DNA, the CDR3 is TGTGCCAGCAGCTTGGGAGGGAGCAGGGATACGCAGTATTTT. Translated: CASSLGGSRDTQYF.

This clone has just one count. V and J are TRBV4-2 and TRBJ1-1; D may be TRBD1 (6 bases). CDR1 and CDR2 from the germline V gene are LGHNA and YNFKEQ. The CDR3 runs 15 residues. V was cut by 3 bases and J by 4 bases, with 15 bases left in between. The CDR3 sequence is CASSQSQGGATEAFF. The CDR3, as DNA: TGTGCCAGCAGCCAGTCCCAAGGGGGGGCCACTGAAGCTTTCTTT.

This clone was detected a few times. This rearrangement joins TRBV10-3 to TRBJ1-2; D is possibly TRBD1 (5 bases). The CDR3 contains 14 residues. Germline CDR1 and CDR2: ENHRY and SYGVKD. The V gene lost 10 bases and the J gene lost 4 bases, with 19 bases spanning the gap. This chain's CDR3 is CASEGREGPYGYTF. CDR3 bases: TGTGCCAGCGAAGGGCGGGAGGGGCCCTATGGCTACACCTTC.

This chain uses TRBV6-5 with TRBJ1-2, with 11 nucleotides matching TRBD1. The CDR3 is made up of 13 amino acids. V shed 6 bases, J shed 8 bases, and the junction held 5 bases outside the gene matches. From germline, CDR1 is MNHEY and CDR2 SVGAGI. This CDR3 reads CASRDRGLRGYTF. The CDR3 bases are TGTGCCAGCAGGGACAGGGGGCTGAGGGGCTACACCTTC.

This clone was seen only once. V and J are TRBV5-1 and TRBJ2-7; no definite D call. Germline-derived CDR1 and CDR2 are SGHRS and YFSETQ. The CDR3 consists of 14 residues. V lost 0 bases, J lost 5 bases, and 12 bases lay in between. CDR3 sequence (DNA): TGCGCCAGCAGCTTGGGGCAGGCTCCCGACGAGCAGTACTTC. Its protein is CASSLGQAPDEQYF.

The genes are TRBV11-2 and TRBJ2-3; 7 positions agree with TRBD2. Trimming took 1 base from V and 1 from J; bases not matched to a gene: 5. The CDR3 is made up of 16 amino acids. The V gene's germline CDR1 is SGHAT and CDR2 FQNNGV. The CDR3 loop reads CASSLGGRAGTDTQYF. The CDR3 region has the DNA TGTGCCAGCAGCTTAGGGGGGAGGGCCGGCACAGATACGCAGTATTTT.

About this clone itself: The junction departs from the called germline gene at one end, perhaps through a read error. This chain links TRBV13 with TRBJ2-4; TRBD1 aligns across 7 bases. Germline CDR1 is PRHDT and CDR2 is FYEKMQ (reference sequence). The CDR3 is made up of 11 amino acids. CDR3 loop: CASSLGQVQYF. CDR3 nucleotides: TGTGCCAGCAGCCTAGGACAGGTTCAGTACTTC.

The chain links TRBV3-1 (or the pseudogene TRBV3-2) to TRBJ1-2, with D possibly TRBD1 on 5 matching bases. V was cut by 2 bases and J by 4 bases, with 8 bases left in between. Germline V CDR1 and CDR2: LGHDT, YNNKEL (reference sequence). The length of the CDR3 is 13 residues. CDR3 in amino acids: CASSQKGPYGYTF. As DNA, the CDR3 is TGTGCCAGCAGCCAAAAGGGGCCCTATGGCTACACCTTC.

The chain has TRBV7-3 and TRBJ2-1; 7 bases are a match to TRBD2. The CDR3 is made up of 16 amino acids. Per germline, CDR1 SGHTA and CDR2 FQGTGA. Trimming at V came to 0 bases and at J to 5 bases, leaving 7 bases not matched to a gene. DNA for the CDR3: TGTGCCAGCAGCTTAACGCGGCTGGGAGGGAACAATGAGCAGTTCTTC. Translating gives CASSLTRLGGNNEQFF. Full variable domain (rest looked up from reference TRBV7-3 and TRBJ2-1): GAGVSQTPSNKVTEKGKYVELRCDPISGHTALYWYRQSLGQGPEFLIYFQGTGAADDSGLPNDRFFAVRPEGSVSTLKIQRTERGDSAVYLCASSLTRLGGNNEQFFGPGTRLTVL.

This clone was detected a few times. The V gene is TRBV19, the J gene TRBJ1-3; 8 nucleotides line up with TRBD1. This CDR3 region has 17 residues. With V trimmed by 4 bases and J by 0 bases, 8 bases remained unmatched. Germline CDR1 reads LNHDA; CDR2 reads SQIVND (reference sequence). CDR3 in DNA: TGTGCCAGTAGTACACGACAGGGGCCTACCTCTGGAAACACCATATATTTT. Protein product: CASSTRQGPTSGNTIYF.

The chain links TRBV11-3 to TRBJ2-7, with 8 bases fitting TRBD2. Germline V gene sequence: CDR1 SGHNT, CDR2 YENEEA. The CDR3 has 13 residues. V lost 6 bases to trimming and J lost 3 bases; unmatched junction nucleotides: 4. CDR3 loop: CASSFGTSYEQYF. The CDR3 DNA reads TGTGCCAGCAGTTTCGGGACTAGCTACGAGCAGTACTTC.

This chain connects TRBV25-1 to TRBJ1-1, with D maybe TRBD1 (6 bases). Looked up from germline, CDR1 is MGHDK and CDR2 is SYGVNS. The CDR3 runs 14 residues. The V end was cut by 0 bases, the J end by 1 base, with 6 bases between. CDR3 nucleotide sequence: TGTGCCAGCAGTGAATACAGGGGGAACACTGAAGCTTTCTTT. Protein: CASSEYRGNTEAFF.

V and J are TRBV9 and TRBJ2-1; 13 positions agree with TRBD2. Germline CDR1 is SGDLS and CDR2 is YYNGEE. V lost 4 bases, J lost 10 bases, and 8 bases stayed unmatched. The CDR3 sequence is 15 residues long. CDR3 region: CASSLLAGGPKEQFF. DNA of the CDR3: TGTGCCAGCAGCTTACTAGCGGGGGGGCCAAAAGAGCAGTTCTTC.

The genes are TRBV2 and TRBJ2-7; D might be TRBD1 (6 bases). This CDR3 is 13 amino acids long. The V and J ends lost 5 bases and 1 base respectively, with 9 bases between them. Germline V lookup: CDR1 SNHLY, CDR2 FYNNEI. The CDR3 is CASSIGQSYEQYF. CDR3 nucleotide sequence: TGTGCCAGCAGTATAGGACAGTCCTACGAGCAGTACTTC.

The chain combines TRBV5-1 with TRBJ1-4, with D unresolved. Germline assignment: CDR1 SGHRS and CDR2 YFSETQ. This CDR3 comprises 16 residues. With 0 bases removed from V and 0 bases from J, the gap between germline ends came to 9 bases. DNA of the CDR3: TGCGCCAGCAGCTTGGTCGGTGATGCAACTAATGAAAAACTGTTTTTT. Its protein product is CASSLVGDATNEKLFF.

The V call is TRBV3-1 (or the pseudogene TRBV3-2), the J call TRBJ2-7; a possible D gene is TRBD2 (5 bases). Trimming removed 3 bases at V and 7 bases at J, with 16 bases between. CDR1 LGHDT and CDR2 YNNKEL come from the germline V gene (reference sequence). The CDR3 has 14 amino acids. Here the CDR3 reads CASSHGTGVGEQYF. The CDR3 DNA is TGTGCCAGCAGCCATGGTACCGGGGTGGGGGAGCAGTACTTC.